This TCR beta chain stems from a study of T cell changes during pregnancy in multiple sclerosis. Sequencing was performed with immunoSEQ multiplex PCR; in TCRdb, only in-frame clones are kept and a portion is missing. The table includes around 27,000 clones, approximately 94% detected once. The TCR was taken from a female donor with multiple sclerosis, enrolled in a pregnancy study. Sequenced here: CD4+ T cells from peripheral blood mononuclear cells, sampled after pregnancy.

This chain's CDR3 is CASSLGMGRPYNEQFF. The CDR3 DNA sequence: TGTGCCAGCAGCTTAGGGATGGGCCGACCCTACAATGAGCAGTTCTTC. The chain is built from TRBV7-2 and TRBJ2-1; D call uncertain. The CDR3 has 16 amino acids. Trimming removed 1 base at V and 2 bases at J, with 12 bases between. CDR1 SGHTA and CDR2 FQGNSA come from the germline V gene.